The sequence of this TCR beta chain was determined in a study of blood T cells in healthy people across ages (dated by TCRdb to the mid-2010s). Context from the whole study: In model experiments, template switching captured roughly one uniquely barcoded TCR beta cDNA molecule for every two T cells. Using deep sequencing normalized with unique cDNA molecular identifiers, the study measured how TCR beta repertoire diversity changes with age. Donors of different ages were randomly distributed across sequencing lanes to avoid experimental bias. Four age groups were formed from the donors: young (average approximately 15 years), middle-aged (approximately 40), aged (62) and long-lived (roughly 88). Two additional independent replicas of 1 million unique cDNA reads from the same blood draw were analyzed for two donors (one aged 18 to 30 and one aged 80 or older).

The CDR3 contains 15 residues, cysteine and phenylalanine counted. The DNA shown is the 45-base CDR3, in frame from base 1. V drops 3 bases and J drops 1 base, leaving 11 bases in between. Via the germline V gene, CDR1 is MDHEN and CDR2 SYDVKM. The full study reports these points: As age increased, observed TCR beta diversity per million T cells dropped in a roughly linear way, and a significant reduction was already evident by age 40. Because donor CMV infection status was unknown, age-related changes in expanded clonotypes were potentially confounded. Because profiling used bulk unsorted PBMCs, naive and antigen-experienced compartments could not be compared conclusively. Compared with the aged group, more naive CD4+ T cells, fewer expanded clones and increased TCR diversity were shown by the long-lived group, suggesting age selection. Total diversity estimates from one million sequenced T cells were considered lower bounds and underestimates. There was a strong correlation between observed TCR beta diversity and the percentage of naive T cells measured by flow cytometry.

Library preparation used 5' RACE. The sample was run on an Illumina HiSeq 2500. A second roughly 7 to 11 cycle PCR used a sample-barcoded 5' primer and a J-beta primer mix. A unique molecular identifier was introduced onto each TCR beta cDNA molecule by a template-switch 5' adaptor carrying 12 random nucleotides. At least 3 million CDR3-containing paired-end reads were obtained from each sample. First-strand cDNA synthesis was performed from all RNA using the Mint cDNA synthesis kit, with priming by a TRBC-specific oligonucleotide. Following uracil-DNA glycosylase treatment, a first 18-cycle PCR with universal primers M1SS and BC2_uni_R was performed on all cDNA. The study's own analysis went as follows. Each sample was normalized by randomly selecting 1 million high-quality reads, each carrying a distinct molecular identifier. Instead of being binned into consensus sequences, reads that shared molecular identifiers were thrown out. MiTCR, set to a Q25 quality threshold and the strictest error-elimination algorithm, was used for CDR3 identification, clonotype clustering and error correction. A nonparametric unseen species model with Euler transformation was used to estimate a lower bound on total TCR beta diversity. TCRdb's own reprocessing of the public reads used fastp at Q25 and MiXCR and kept productive beta chains. Every distinct CDR3 protein forms one entry, paired with its most common genes and DNA. The authors' filters were not applied to this entry. The sample table records about 970,000 distinct CDR3 sequences; 51% of these occur just once. 20% to 25% of the sample belongs to the ten largest clones.

Details on this clonotype: It lacks a known antigen. No clone much larger than this one lies a single base away; base qualities are absent.

The 35 to 40 donors, aged 6 to 90 years, were systemically healthy Caucasian individuals from Russia. Around 9.7 milliliters of peripheral blood were collected from each donor into EDTA-treated Vacutainer tubes. Ficoll-Paque density-gradient centrifugation was used to isolate PBMCs, with at least 7 million per sample. Total RNA, at least 5 micrograms per sample, was extracted from PBMCs with Trizol reagent. Naive CD45RAhigh/CD27high T cell percentages were measured by flow cytometry on a PBMC aliquot from every donor. This sequence originates from an older woman in good health. The receptor chain draws on TRBV28 and TRBJ2-3; the D gene is tentatively TRBD1 or TRBD2, each matching 6 bases. The sequenced sample was blood. In nucleotides, the sequence is TGTGCCAGCAGTTTCTTTCGGGGGCGCACAGATACGCAGTATTTT. Its translation is CASSFFRGRTDTQYF.